This TCR beta chain appears in the sequencing data of a study of Ad26.COV2.S vaccination and SARS-CoV-2 variants. This clone was detected once. The same CDR3 also results from other DNA sequences found in this sample. The treatment denotes: over 15 received Ad26.COV2.S at low or high dose, single or two shots; about five received placebo; per-sample allocation not given. Each sample was drawn 63 days after the first injection (of vaccine or placebo). This table comes from immunoSEQ multiplex PCR, and its TCRdb copy is limited to in-frame clones, with some not included. Here the sample spans around 340,000 clones, about 89% being singletons. This CDR3 is 13 amino acids long. V was clipped by 2 bases and J by 2 bases, with 7 bases between them. Germline CDR1 reads SGHTA; CDR2 reads FQGNSA.

The J gene is TRBJ2-7, the V gene TRBV7-2; unclear D gene. The specimen was peripheral blood, collected in a trial of Ad26.COV2.S vaccine versus placebo. The TCR sequence derives from a person between 18 and 59 years old who received the Ad26.COV2.S COVID-19 vaccine or a placebo. The CDR3 reads CASSLPSTYEQYF. The CDR3 nucleotides are TGTGCCAGCAGCTTACCTAGTACCTACGAGCAGTACTTC. The complete variable domain, with remaining parts taken from reference TRBV7-2 and TRBJ2-7, reads GAGVSQSPSNKVTEKGKDVELRCDPISGHTALYWYRQSLGQGLEFLIYFQGNSAPDKSGLPSDRFSAERTGGSVSTLTIQRTQQEDSAVYLCASSLPSTYEQYFGPGTRLTVT.